What follows are 22 T cell receptor beta chains derived from one specimen sequenced in a study of cytomegalovirus exposure and HLA in healthy donors. Both 60 Vbeta primers and 13 Jbeta primers went into the PCR. Libraries were prepared by immunoSEQ multiplex PCR; TCRdb keeps only in-frame clonotypes and omits some of them. The data contain under 150,000 clones, less than 85% of them singletons. Sequencing was done on a sample of PBMCs. The source is a man aged 30 to 39 in good health and CMV-seronegative.

This clone appeared a few times. The J gene is TRBJ1-2, the V gene TRBV5-1, with 7 bases that match TRBD1. CDR3 length: 16 residues. CDR1 SGHRS and CDR2 YFSETQ come from the germline V gene. Trimming at V came to 0 bases and at J to 2 bases, leaving 7 bases not matched to a gene. The CDR3 protein is CASSLEVGGTNYGYTF. CDR3 coding DNA: TGCGCCAGCAGCTTGGAAGTAGGGGGCACCAACTATGGCTACACCTTC.

The chain joins TRBV29-1 to TRBJ2-7; 15 nucleotides agree with TRBD2. V lost 7 bases and J lost 3; bases outside the gene matches: 7. The CDR3 length is 15 residues. CDR1 is SQVTM and CDR2 is ANQGSEA in the germline V gene. CDR3 in DNA: TGCAGCGCCAGGGGACTAGCGGGAGGCCACTACGAGCAGTACTTC. Its translation is CSARGLAGGHYEQYF.

The V and J genes are TRBV7-6 and TRBJ2-7, with TRBD2 as a possible D gene (7 bases). The CDR3 spans 16 residues. CDR1 and CDR2 (germline): SGHVS, FNYEAQ. V lost 2 bases, J lost 4 bases, and 18 bases lay in between. The CDR3 region is CASSLTTRGRGYEQYF. For the CDR3, the DNA is TGTGCCAGCAGCTTAACGACCCGGGGGAGGGGGTACGAGCAGTACTTC.

The CDR3 region is CASSLGGRVGEKLFF. The CDR3 nucleotides read TGTGCCAGCAGTTTAGGCGGCAGGGTGGGAGAAAAACTGTTTTTT. This rearrangement joins TRBV28 to TRBJ1-4; D possibly corresponds to TRBD1 (5 bases). V lost 2 bases to trimming and J lost 8 bases, with 15 bases between them. Germline values: CDR1 MDHEN, CDR2 SYDVKM. The CDR3 runs to 15 residues. The full variable domain, with the rest looked up from reference TRBV28 and TRBJ1-4, is DVKVTQSSRYLVKRTGEKVFLECVQDMDHENMFWYRQDPGLGLRLIYFSYDVKMKEKGDIPEGYSVSREKKERFSLILESASTNQTSMYLCASSLGGRVGEKLFFGSGTQLSVL.

V gene TRBV7-6 combines with J gene TRBJ2-7, with D perhaps matching TRBD1 (5 bases). Germline CDR1 and CDR2: SGHVS and FNYEAQ. The CDR3 spans 14 residues. Trimming removed 2 bases from V and 2 bases from J, with 10 bases in between. Here the CDR3 reads CASSLRSGPYEQYF. As DNA, the CDR3 is TGTGCCAGCAGCTTACGATCAGGGCCCTACGAGCAGTACTTC. Filled out from reference TRBV7-6 and TRBJ2-7, the complete variable domain reads GAGVSQSPRYKVTKRGQDVALRCDPISGHVSLYWYRQALGQGPEFLTYFNYEAQQDKSGLPNDRFSAERPEGSISTLTIQRTEQRDSAMYRCASSLRSGPYEQYFGPGTRLTVT.

This rearrangement joins TRBV4-3 to TRBJ2-3, with 11 bases matching TRBD2. V lost 4 bases to trimming and J lost 2 bases; unmatched junction nucleotides: 5. Per germline, CDR1 LGHNA and CDR2 YSLEER. CDR3 length: 16 amino acids. This CDR3 is CASSRGTSGNTDTQYF. The DNA for the CDR3 is TGCGCCAGCAGCCGCGGGACTAGCGGAAACACAGATACGCAGTATTTT.

The chain links TRBV7-8 to TRBJ2-5; D may be TRBD2 (7 bases). V was cut by 5 bases and J by 5 bases, with 18 bases left in between. Germline CDR1 reads SGHVS; CDR2 reads FQNEAQ. The CDR3 is 15 residues long. CDR3 loop: CASSPGAGAGETQYF. The DNA for the CDR3 is TGTGCCAGCAGCCCTGGGGCGGGGGCCGGGGAGACCCAGTACTTC.

The sample holds one count of this clone. This chain connects TRBV19 to TRBJ2-7; perhaps TRBD1 as D (5 bases). The CDR3 is 14 amino acids. The germline V gene encodes CDR1 LNHDA and CDR2 SQIVND (reference sequence). The ends were cut back, 0 bases at V and 4 bases at J, with 10 bases in the middle. As DNA, the CDR3 is TGTGCCAGTAGTATAGATCAAGCAGGGTACGAGCAGTACTTC. Translated: CASSIDQAGYEQYF. Full variable domain (remainder filled in from reference TRBV19 and TRBJ2-7): DGGITQSPKYLFRKEGQNVTLSCEQNLNHDAMYWYRQDPGQGLRLIYYSQIVNDFQKGDIAEGYSVSREKKESFPLTVTSAQKNPTAFYLCASSIDQAGYEQYFGPGTRLTVT.

This rearrangement joins TRBV4-3 to TRBJ2-3; 7 bases fit TRBD1. The V gene end was trimmed by 0 bases and the J gene end by 2 bases; junction bases not matched to a gene: 5. The germline V gene encodes CDR1 LGHNA and CDR2 YSLEER. This CDR3 is 16 amino acids long. In nucleotides, the CDR3 is TGCGCCAGCAGCCAAGATTTACAGGGGTTCACAGATACGCAGTATTTT. Translated: CASSQDLQGFTDTQYF.

V is TRBV5-1 and J is TRBJ1-1; perhaps TRBD1 as D (5 bases). Germline CDR1 is SGHRS and CDR2 is YFSETQ. The V end lost 4 bases, the J end lost 4 bases, and 17 bases lay between the germline ends. The CDR3 extends over 15 amino acids. DNA for the CDR3: TGCGCCAGCAGCCCTAACGCCGGGGGGGGCACTGAAGCTTTCTTT. Translation gives CASSPNAGGGTEAFF.

The chain is built from TRBV7-2 and TRBJ2-2; 7 positions match TRBD1. This CDR3 contains 15 residues. The V segment lost 6 bases and the J segment 4 bases; nucleotides outside the gene matches: 8. Germline CDR1 SGHTA, CDR2 FQGNSA. In DNA form, the CDR3 reads TGTGCCAGCAGATCACAGACAGGGCTCACCGGGGAGCTGTTTTTT. Translation: CASRSQTGLTGELFF.

The chain carries TRBV28 and TRBJ2-3; 10 bases agree with TRBD2. CDR3 length: 16 residues. Germline CDR1 is MDHEN and CDR2 is SYDVKM. Trimming cost V 6 bases and J 1 base; bases outside gene matches: 7. CDR3 coding DNA: TGTGCCAGCAGCCCGCCGAGCGGGAGGGGCACAGATACGCAGTATTTT. Translated: CASSPPSGRGTDTQYF. Supplemented by reference TRBV28 and TRBJ2-3, the full variable domain reads DVKVTQSSRYLVKRTGEKVFLECVQDMDHENMFWYRQDPGLGLRLIYFSYDVKMKEKGDIPEGYSVSREKKERFSLILESASTNQTSMYLCASSPPSGRGTDTQYFGPGTRLTVL.

The table lists this clone with a few counts. The chain carries TRBV19 and TRBJ1-1; D may be TRBD1 (5 bases). This CDR3 has 14 residues. The V gene lost 3 bases and the J gene lost 6 bases, with 14 bases spanning the gap. From germline, CDR1 is LNHDA and CDR2 SQIVND (reference sequence). The CDR3 sequence: CASSILQGFPEAFF. DNA of the CDR3: TGTGCCAGTAGTATCTTGCAGGGTTTCCCTGAAGCTTTCTTT.

The chain carries TRBV27 and TRBJ2-7, with 9 bases aligning to TRBD2. This CDR3 spans 14 amino acids. Trimming cost V 5 bases and J 4 bases; bases outside gene matches: 6. Looked up from germline, CDR1 is MNHEY and CDR2 is SMNVEV (reference sequence). The CDR3 DNA reads as TGTGCCAGCAGTGTTCTAGCGGGGACGTACGAGCAGTACTTC. This encodes CASSVLAGTYEQYF.

The chain combines TRBV5-4 with TRBJ2-1; no definite D call. There are 14 residues in the CDR3. CDR1 SGHNT and CDR2 YYREEE come from the germline V gene (reference sequence). Trimming left V 2 bases short and J 8 bases short, with 14 bases between. The DNA for the CDR3 is TGTGCCAGCAGCTTCCAGGTTTCTCTCGATGAGCAGTTCTTC. It encodes CASSFQVSLDEQFF.

The chain couples TRBV27 to TRBJ2-7; the match to TRBD2 covers 10 bases. The CDR3 runs 14 residues. Germline V gene sequence: CDR1 MNHEY, CDR2 SMNVEV (reference sequence). V lost 10 bases, J lost 3 bases, and 9 bases stayed unmatched. DNA for the CDR3: TGTGCCACCCAACGAGCGGGAGGGCTCTACGAGCAGTACTTC. This sequence encodes CATQRAGGLYEQYF.

This chain links TRBV4-3 with TRBJ1-2; tentatively, D is TRBD1 (5 bases). The CDR3 covers 14 residues. Germline V gives CDR1 LGHNA, CDR2 YSLEER. Deletions cut 0 bases from V and 5 bases from J, with 10 bases between. The CDR3 is CASSQDTTAYGYTF. For the CDR3, the DNA is TGCGCCAGCAGCCAAGATACGACAGCATATGGCTACACCTTC.

This rearrangement joins TRBV4-3 to TRBJ2-5; D remains ambiguous. Germline V gene sequence: CDR1 LGHNA, CDR2 YSLEER. This CDR3 spans 15 amino acids. The V gene lost 0 bases and the J gene lost 5 bases, with 13 bases spanning the gap. The CDR3 DNA reads TGCGCCAGCAGCCAAGATAGAACAGCATGGGAGACCCAGTACTTC. The encoded protein is CASSQDRTAWETQYF.

This chain joins TRBV18 and TRBJ2-7, with 8 bases fitting TRBD2. V dropped 4 bases and J dropped 5; count of bases not matched to a gene: 13. CDR1 is KGHSH and CDR2 is LQKENI in the germline V gene. There are 16 residues in the CDR3. CDR3 region: CASSRDLAGGGDEQYF. CDR3 bases: TGTGCCAGCTCACGAGATCTCGCGGGAGGTGGTGACGAGCAGTACTTC.

J is TRBJ2-7 and V is TRBV4-3; 8 bases match TRBD1. After removal of 3 bases from V and 0 bases from J, the junction contained 4 bases not matched to a gene. Per the germline V gene, CDR1 is LGHNA and CDR2 is YSLEER. The CDR3 runs 15 residues. CDR3 sequence reads: CASSQGQVGSYEQYF. CDR3 coding DNA: TGCGCCAGCAGCCAGGGACAGGTCGGCTCCTACGAGCAGTACTTC.

This clone came up once. J is TRBJ1-5 and V is TRBV14, with D hard to call. This CDR3 region has 13 residues. Germline V CDR1 and CDR2: SGHDN, FVKESK. V lost 4 bases and J 9 bases, leaving 13 bases between the germline ends. The CDR3 is CASSPTEHGPQHF. CDR3 bases: TGTGCCAGCAGCCCCACTGAGCACGGGCCCCAGCATTTT.

This sequence joins TRBV10-3 and TRBJ1-5; D is ambiguous. The germline CDR1 and CDR2 sequences are ENHRY and SYGVKD. CDR3 length equals 12 residues. V was shortened by 6 bases and J by 4 bases, with 7 bases between the two germline ends. The CDR3 DNA sequence: TGTGCCATCAGCGACGGGAATCAGCCCCAGCATTTT. It yields the protein CAISDGNQPQHF.